The text below deals with one TCR beta chain. This sample is drawn from a study of blood T cell repertoires in COVID-19. In the study overall: The United States, Italy and Spain supplied acute and convalescent COVID-19 samples. PBMCs, B-cell-depleted T cells, or T cells were the source of the cDNA or gDNA that made up the material.

The CDR3 extends over 13 amino acids. Looked up from germline, CDR1 is SNHLY and CDR2 is FYNNEI. With V trimmed by 8 bases and J by 3 bases, 4 bases remained unmatched. As processed by the authors: For nucleated cells, counts were estimated from reference gene primer amplification. The table came from immunoSEQ multiplex PCR; TCRdb's copy has only in-frame clones and leaves some out. V and J calls and clone size are as listed in that table; D and trimming were resolved from the DNA. This sample yields more than 45,000 clones, of which under 90% are seen a single time; 5.9% belongs to the top ten. The source material was peripheral blood. V usage is TRBV2 and J usage is TRBJ1-5; TRBD1 aligns across 7 bases. This TCR derives from a woman aged 55-75 years with acute or convalescent COVID-19. CDR3 nucleotides: TGTGCCAGCGAAGACAGGGACAATCAGCCCCAGCATTTT. Its protein product is CASEDRDNQPQHF.